This T cell receptor beta chain was sequenced in a study of T cells in Graves' hyperthyroidism and ophthalmopathy. Study-level findings and limits: Most thyroid-expanded clonotypes above 0.001 were also found in blood.

This clonotype was counted between two and nine times. Antigen unknown. TCR beta CDR3 region amplification was performed from RNA transcripts. First-round RT-PCR targeting the TCR CDR3 was performed with the HTBI primer set. TCRdb processed the multiplex PCR reads anew with MiXCR; each CDR3 protein has one entry. The data hold about 570,000 distinct CDR3 sequences, with about 15% observed a single time. Deletions cut 3 bases from V and 0 bases from J, with 9 bases between. The CDR3 contains 15 residues. Germline CDR1 is MDHEN and CDR2 is SYDVKM. A roughly 10 ml volume of fresh peripheral blood provided the PBMCs.

Sequenced sample: blood. The rearrangement joins TRBV28 to TRBJ1-5; D gene unclear. This clonotype was obtained from a woman in her 40s with Graves' hyperthyroidism. CDR3 nucleotide sequence: TGTGCCAGCAGTTTGAGAACATCTAGCAATCAGCCCCAGCATTTT. Its protein is CASSLRTSSNQPQHF.